The rows below give T cell receptor beta chains drawn from one sample of a study of human T cells and chemical hapten exposure. TCRdb ran MiXCR on the RACE reads and lists one entry per CDR3 protein. The table includes some 80,000 distinct CDR3 sequences, roughly a tenth detected once. Here the sequenced sample was whole blood, taken in connection with sensitization to the hapten diphenylcyclopropenone (DPC). The source is a woman aged 25 to 39 with alopecia areata. Some clones in this sample may be carry-over from other donors' samples. CDR3s include the opening cysteine and the closing phenylalanine or tryptophan.

j_call v_call cdr3_aa
TRBJ2-1 TRBV20-1 CSARDWDRGLDNEQFF
TRBJ1-2 TRBV7-9 CASSSRTRRYGYTF
TRBJ1-4 TRBV20-1 CSARDDGYNEKLFF
TRBJ1-1 TRBV18 CASSRQEMNTEAFF
TRBJ1-3 TRBV6-2/TRBV6-3 CATRDTSGNTIYF
TRBJ1-5 TRBV20-1 CSASNRGVNQPQHF
TRBJ1-3 TRBV9 CASSVGVSSGNTIYF
TRBJ2-7 TRBV18 CASSPSGGNYEQYF
TRBJ2-1 TRBV27 CASSYFQGSSEQFF
TRBJ1-1 TRBV6-6 CASANQGRQGTMNTEAFF
TRBJ2-3 TRBV29-1 CSVASGQSRGTDTQYF
TRBJ2-1 TRBV28 CASSFSGQVGANEQFF
TRBJ2-1 TRBV5-1 CASSPEGLAPDEQFF
TRBJ1-5 TRBV19 CASSIGRGPNQPQHF
TRBJ2-4 TRBV20-1 CSAPAAGTGKNIQYF
TRBJ2-7 TRBV18 CASSKSGTGADEQYF
TRBJ1-1 TRBV29-1 CSVPRTGGARNTEAFF